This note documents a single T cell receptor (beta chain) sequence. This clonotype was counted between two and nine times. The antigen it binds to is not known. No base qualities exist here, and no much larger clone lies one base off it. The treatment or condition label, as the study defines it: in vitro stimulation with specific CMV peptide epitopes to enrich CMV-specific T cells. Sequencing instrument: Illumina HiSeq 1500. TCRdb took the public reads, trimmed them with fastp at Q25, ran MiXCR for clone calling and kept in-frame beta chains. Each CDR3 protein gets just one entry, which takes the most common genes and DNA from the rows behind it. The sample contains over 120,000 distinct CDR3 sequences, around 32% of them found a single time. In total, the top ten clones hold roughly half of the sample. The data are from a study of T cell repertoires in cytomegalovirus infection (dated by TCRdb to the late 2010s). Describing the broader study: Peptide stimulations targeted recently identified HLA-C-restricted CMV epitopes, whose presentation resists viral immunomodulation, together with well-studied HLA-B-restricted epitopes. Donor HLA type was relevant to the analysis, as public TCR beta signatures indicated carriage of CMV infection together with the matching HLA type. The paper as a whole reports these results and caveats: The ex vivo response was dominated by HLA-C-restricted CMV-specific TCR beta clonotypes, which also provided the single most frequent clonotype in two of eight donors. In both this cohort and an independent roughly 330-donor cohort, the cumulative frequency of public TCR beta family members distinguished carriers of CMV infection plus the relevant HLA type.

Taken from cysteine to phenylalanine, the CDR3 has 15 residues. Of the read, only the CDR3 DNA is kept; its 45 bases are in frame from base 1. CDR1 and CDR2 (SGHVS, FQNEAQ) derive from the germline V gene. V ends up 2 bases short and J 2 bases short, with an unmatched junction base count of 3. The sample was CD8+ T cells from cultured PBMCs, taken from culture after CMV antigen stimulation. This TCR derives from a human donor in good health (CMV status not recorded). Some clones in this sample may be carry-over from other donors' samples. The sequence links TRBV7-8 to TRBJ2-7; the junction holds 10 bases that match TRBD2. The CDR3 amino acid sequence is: CASSLSLAGAYEQYF. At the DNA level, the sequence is TGTGCCAGCAGCTTAAGTCTAGCGGGGGCCTACGAGCAGTACTTC.